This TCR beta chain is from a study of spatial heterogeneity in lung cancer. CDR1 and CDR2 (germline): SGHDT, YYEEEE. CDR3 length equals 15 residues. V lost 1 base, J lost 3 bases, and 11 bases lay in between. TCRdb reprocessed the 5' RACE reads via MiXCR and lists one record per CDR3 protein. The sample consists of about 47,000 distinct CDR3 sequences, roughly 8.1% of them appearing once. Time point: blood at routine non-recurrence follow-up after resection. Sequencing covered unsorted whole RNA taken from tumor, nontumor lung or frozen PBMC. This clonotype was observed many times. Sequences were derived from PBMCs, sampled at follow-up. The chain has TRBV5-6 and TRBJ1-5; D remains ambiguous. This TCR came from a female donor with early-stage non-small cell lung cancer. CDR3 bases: TGTGCCAGCAGCTTGTCCGGGCCCCACAATCAGCCCCAGCATTTT. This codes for CASSLSGPHNQPQHF.